One and the same sample provided the 9 T cell receptor beta chains below, sequenced in a study of T-cell reconstitution after alpha-beta-depleted transplantation in children. The authors prepared the TCRbeta library with unique molecular identifiers. From the PCR reads, TCRdb called clonotypes with MiXCR, one entry per CDR3 protein. Among about 200,000 distinct CDR3 sequences listed, approximately 7% were seen once. This specimen was PBMCs, taken before TCRalphabeta/CD19-depleted stem cell transplant. These receptors all come from a boy aged 2-9 years with acute lymphoblastic leukemia, due to receive a stem cell transplant.

This clonotype was found a few times. The genes are TRBV15 and TRBJ2-7; weak D call: TRBD2 (5 bases). This CDR3 spans 17 amino acids. The V end lost 0 bases, the J end lost 5 bases, and 20 bases lay between the germline ends. From germline, CDR1 is LNHNV and CDR2 YYDKDF (reference sequence). CDR3 residues: CATSREAVIGKGNEQYF. The CDR3 nucleotides read TGTGCCACCAGCAGAGAGGCCGTCATCGGGAAGGGCAACGAGCAGTACTTC.

The CDR3 DNA is TGCGCCAGCACCACTAGCGGCCCGAACACCGGGGAGCTGTTTTTT. This gives the protein CASTTSGPNTGELFF. This chain links TRBV5-1 with TRBJ2-2; 8 nucleotides agree with TRBD2. Germline V gene data show CDR1 as SGHRS and CDR2 as YFSETQ. This CDR3 region has 15 residues. V shed 6 bases, J shed 0 bases, and the junction held 4 bases outside the gene matches.

This rearrangement joins TRBV7-9 to TRBJ1-2, with D possibly matching TRBD1 (5 bases). The CDR3 has 17 residues. V lost 5 bases and J lost 1, with 20 bases in between. The germline V gene has CDR1 SEHNR and CDR2 FQNEAQ (reference sequence). The CDR3 spells CASSLPGDLDGNYGYTF. The CDR3 DNA is TGTGCCAGCAGCCTTCCTGGGGACCTCGACGGTAACTATGGCTACACCTTC.

This clonotype was observed at least ten times. The chain links TRBV29-1 to TRBJ1-2; 8 bases are shared with TRBD1. Per the germline V gene, CDR1 is SQVTM and CDR2 is ANQGSEA. J was trimmed by 2 bases and V by 6 bases; bases with no gene match: 5. CDR3 size: 13 residues. The CDR3 loop is CSVRQGPNYGYTF. CDR3 coding DNA: TGCAGCGTGCGACAGGGGCCGAACTATGGCTACACCTTC.

This chain uses TRBV6-1 with TRBJ2-1, with no clear D. Looked up from germline, CDR1 is MNHNS and CDR2 is SASEGT. Trimming pared 7 bases from V and 0 bases from J, leaving 13 bases between. The CDR3 sequence is 15 residues long. As DNA, the CDR3 is TGTGCCAGCACCAACGGTCCCAGCTCCTACAATGAGCAGTTCTTC. Amino acids: CASTNGPSSYNEQFF.

This clonotype was detected many times. J is TRBJ2-7 and V is TRBV7-2, with D perhaps matching TRBD1 (6 bases). CDR1 and CDR2 from the germline V gene are SGHTA and FQGNSA. This CDR3 is 13 amino acids long. V lost 1 base to trimming and J lost 3 bases, with 7 bases between them. CDR3 in amino acids: CASSLVGGYEQYF. CDR3 sequence (DNA): TGTGCCAGCAGCTTAGTAGGGGGCTACGAGCAGTACTTC. Full variable domain (outside the CDR3, taken from reference TRBV7-2 and TRBJ2-7): GAGVSQSPSNKVTEKGKDVELRCDPISGHTALYWYRQSLGQGLEFLIYFQGNSAPDKSGLPSDRFSAERTGGSVSTLTIQRTQQEDSAVYLCASSLVGGYEQYFGPGTRLTVT.

The table lists this clonotype with many counts. The genes are TRBV7-2 and TRBJ2-2, with TRBD2 as a possible D gene (5 bases). The V end lost 8 bases, the J end lost 0 bases, and 10 bases lay between the germline ends. The CDR3 loop spans 14 amino acids. Germline V gene sequence: CDR1 SGHTA, CDR2 FQGNSA. This chain's CDR3 is CASLGGANTGELFF. CDR3 DNA sequence: TGTGCCAGCCTTGGAGGCGCGAACACCGGGGAGCTGTTTTTT.

Remarks on this clonotype: A much larger clone lies one base from this, so it may be a read error. The V and J genes are TRBV5-1 and TRBJ2-3, with a weak D call TRBD2 (6 bases). The length of the CDR3 is 17 residues. Germline V gene data show CDR1 as SGHRS and CDR2 as YFSETQ. The CDR3 is CASSLGEAANRRDTRYF. DNA for the CDR3: TGCGCCAGCAGCTTGGGGGAGGCGGCTAATAGGAGAGATACGCGGTATTTT.

Notes on this clonotype: This may arise from a read error, as a much more abundant clone is one base away. V usage is TRBV2 and J usage is TRBJ2-1; D perhaps matches TRBD2 (7 bases). CDR3 length equals 14 residues. CDR1 and CDR2 (germline): SNHLY, FYNNEI. V lost 7 bases, J lost 9 bases, and 19 bases lay in between. Written as DNA, the CDR3 is TGTGCCAGCAAATATGGCCGGGAGGACAGTGAGCAGTTCTTC. Amino acid sequence: CASKYGREDSEQFF.